The rows below give T cell receptor beta chains drawn from one sample of a study of blood T cells in healthy people across ages. TCRdb reprocessed the 5' RACE reads with MiXCR, giving one entry per CDR3 protein. The data hold hundreds of thousands of distinct CDR3 sequences, with over 45% observed a single time. The sample was blood. The receptors shown here come from a woman aged 60 to 75 in good health. CDR3s include the opening cysteine and the closing phenylalanine or tryptophan.

J: TRBJ2-5
V: TRBV15
CDR3: CATSREATGVSTQYF

J: TRBJ1-2
V: TRBV6-2/TRBV6-3
CDR3: CASGTSNYGYTF

J: TRBJ2-1
V: TRBV10-2
CDR3: CASRRKGAVISYNEQFF

J: TRBJ2-3
V: TRBV5-8
CDR3: CASSKGLLKGDTQYF

J: TRBJ2-1
V: TRBV20-1
CDR3: CSADSSSYNEQFF

J: TRBJ2-6
V: TRBV29-1
CDR3: CSVVQAHGANVLTF

J: TRBJ2-4
V: TRBV20-1
CDR3: CSARAVAGARNIQYF

J: TRBJ2-6
V: TRBV3-1
CDR3: CASSPRSQGPGANVLTF

J: TRBJ1-6
V: TRBV4-3
CDR3: CASSQAVTVNSPLHF

J: TRBJ2-3
V: TRBV5-1
CDR3: CASSRSKLTDTQYF

J: TRBJ2-7
V: TRBV20-1
CDR3: CSARSLVGIGEQYF

J: TRBJ2-7
V: TRBV29-1
CDR3: CSAWTGNTYEQYF

J: TRBJ2-7
V: TRBV27
CDR3: CASSLQAGSYEQYF

J: TRBJ2-5
V: TRBV7-9
CDR3: CASSPRQSGLAEMETQYF

J: TRBJ2-7
V: TRBV5-1
CDR3: CASSLDGLAENDEQYF

J: TRBJ2-3
V: TRBV7-2
CDR3: CASSLAKINTQYF

J: TRBJ2-4
V: TRBV7-2
CDR3: CASSGHRGRLDIQYF

J: TRBJ1-1
V: TRBV29-1
CDR3: CSVKQDRNTEAFF

J: TRBJ1-5
V: TRBV6-1
CDR3: CATNRGFGNQPQHF

J: TRBJ2-6
V: TRBV20-1
CDR3: CSASPQAGANVLTF

J: TRBJ2-1
V: TRBV9
CDR3: CASSVSGSSYNEQFF

J: TRBJ1-2
V: TRBV6-6
CDR3: CTSSYSMVNGYTF

J: -
V: TRBV10-3
CDR3: CAIRGTDSYNEQYF

J: TRBJ1-5
V: TRBV5-1
CDR3: CASSLEAGYEPQHF

J: TRBJ2-6
V: TRBV14
CDR3: CAISSFGANVLTF

J: TRBJ2-1
V: TRBV7-2
CDR3: CASSLIGTSKSEQFF

J: TRBJ2-3
V: TRBV6-5
CDR3: CASSHGLVGTKDTQYF

J: TRBJ2-1
V: TRBV18
CDR3: CASSPPPGQGNNEQFF

J: TRBJ1-1
V: TRBV7-3
CDR3: CASSLLGRDTEAFF

J: TRBJ2-7
V: TRBV6-5
CDR3: CAVYSSGRAYEQYF

J: TRBJ2-1
V: TRBV13
CDR3: CASTPGGFKSRGEQFF

J: TRBJ2-3
V: TRBV9
CDR3: CASSGGQGRTDTQYF

J: TRBJ1-1
V: TRBV20-1
CDR3: CSADPGQGARTEAFF

J: TRBJ1-2
V: TRBV30
CDR3: CAWRTGGGYTF

J: TRBJ1-2
V: TRBV7-2
CDR3: CASSLGDQGPYGYTF

J: TRBJ2-2
V: TRBV4-3
CDR3: CASSQQPGWGWGELFF

J: TRBJ2-3
V: TRBV7-7
CDR3: CASSLGGTGTGTDTQYF

J: TRBJ2-2
V: TRBV7-6
CDR3: CASSLEGGGTGELFF

J: TRBJ2-7
V: TRBV2
CDR3: CASSEGQGGFYEQYF

J: TRBJ2-5
V: TRBV5-1
CDR3: CASKGNRVRETQYF

J: TRBJ1-1
V: TRBV5-1
CDR3: CASSLGLTNMVQGAFF

J: TRBJ2-1
V: TRBV5-6
CDR3: CASSLTRTNNEQFF

J: TRBJ2-1
V: TRBV2
CDR3: CASSERGDGRYNEQFF

J: TRBJ2-7
V: TRBV5-1
CDR3: CASSLGDTVTEQYF

J: TRBJ2-7
V: TRBV20-1
CDR3: CSARDGFYEQYF

J: TRBJ2-7
V: TRBV5-1
CDR3: CASSPTGGSSYEQYF

J: TRBJ2-7
V: TRBV5-1
CDR3: CASSLAKGDYEQYF

J: TRBJ2-1
V: TRBV20-1
CDR3: CSARDQGGSYNEQFF

J: TRBJ2-1
V: TRBV20-1
CDR3: CSARDMTSYNEQFF

J: TRBJ2-6
V: TRBV29-1
CDR3: CSVVVASGANVLTF

J: TRBJ1-2
V: TRBV5-1
CDR3: CASSENGQGYGYTF

J: TRBJ2-1
V: TRBV6-2/TRBV6-3
CDR3: CASGTDGTGVSEQFF

J: TRBJ1-2
V: TRBV5-1
CDR3: CASAVQQGALNYGYTF